This TCR beta chain is from a study of OX40 agonist ivuxolimab in advanced cancers. Study background: The study reported partial responses in three patients: one hepatocellular carcinoma, two cutaneous melanoma.

The study's findings and limits: At 0.1 to 3.0 mg/kg, CD4+ and CD8+ blood T cells expanded clonally by week 6. Among the lowest peripheral clonal expansion occurred in 0.1-3.0 mg/kg partial responders.

This clone came up once. Antigen unknown. The method was immunoSEQ multiplex PCR; TCRdb's version includes in-frame clones alone and lacks a portion of them. Of tens of thousands of clones in the sample, 89% are singletons; the top ten hold approximately 0.3%. Trimming at V came to 4 bases and at J to 7 bases, leaving 13 bases not matched to a gene. CDR3 size: 16 residues. The germline gives CDR1 SGHRS, CDR2 YFSETQ. The receptor was derived from an adult with an advanced solid tumor such as melanoma, head and neck, liver or kidney cancer. The V gene is TRBV5-1, the J gene TRBJ2-2; the match to TRBD2 covers 7 bases. The sequenced sample was CD4+ or CD8+ T cells sorted from blood, obtained in a trial of the OX40 agonist ivuxolimab. For the CDR3, the DNA is TGCGCCAGCAGCCCTGTCCGGGGGGAAGAGGGCGGGGAGCTGTTTTTT. Translating it yields CASSPVRGEEGGELFF.